The 7 T cell receptor beta chains reported below all come from one sample, sequenced in a study of response to subunit inactivated influenza vaccine. Each CDR3 protein is one row after TCRdb ran MiXCR on the RT-PCR reads. The sample carries about 780,000 distinct CDR3 sequences, around a sixth recorded once. Material: PBMCs from blood, obtained approximately 5 days after vaccination. The receptors were gathered from a middle-aged man who received an inactivated influenza vaccine.

V usage is TRBV20-1 and J usage is TRBJ2-5, with 12 positions matching TRBD2. The junction had 1 base not matched to a gene; V was cut back by 0 bases and J by 5 bases. CDR1 and CDR2 from the germline V gene are DFQATT and SNEGSKA (reference sequence). This CDR3 is 14 amino acids long. For the CDR3, the DNA is TGCAGTGCTAGAGATACTAGCGGGAGGGAGACCCAGTACTTC. Translating gives CSARDTSGRETQYF.

The chain employs TRBV10-3 and TRBJ1-6; TRBD1 matches at 8 bases. V trimming: 4 bases; J trimming: 7 bases; junction bases outside the gene matches: 9. Per germline, CDR1 ENHRY and CDR2 SYGVKD. This CDR3 region has 16 residues. CDR3 amino acids: CAISGAQGAQNSPLHF. CDR3 DNA sequence: TGTGCCATCAGTGGGGCCCAGGGGGCGCAAAATTCACCCCTCCACTTT.

The J gene is TRBJ1-5, the V gene TRBV20-1; D may be TRBD1 (5 bases). The V end was cut by 3 bases, the J end by 4 bases, with 19 bases between. Germline lookup yields CDR1 DFQATT and CDR2 SNEGSKA (reference sequence). This CDR3 has 16 amino acids. CDR3 coding DNA: TGCAGTGCTAGGGCTTTCATAAGCGGGGGGAATCAGCCCCAGCATTTT. As protein: CSARAFISGGNQPQHF.

This clonotype was seen a few times. The chain couples TRBV15 to TRBJ2-5, with D possibly matching TRBD1 (6 bases). V lost 0 bases, J lost 2 bases, and 10 bases lay in between. This CDR3 contains 15 residues. Germline assignment: CDR1 LNHNV and CDR2 YYDKDF (reference sequence). The CDR3 loop is CATSRDIGQQETQYF. CDR3 DNA: TGTGCCACCAGCAGAGATATCGGACAGCAAGAGACCCAGTACTTC.

The chain is built from TRBV9 and TRBJ2-1; 7 positions match TRBD2. V lost 6 bases, J lost 11 bases, and 17 bases stayed unmatched. This CDR3 comprises 15 residues. Germline V gene lookup returns CDR1 SGDLS and CDR2 YYNGEE. CDR3 DNA sequence: TGTGCCAGCAATCGGGAGGAATCCGGATCCCAAAAGCAGTTCTTC. Its translation: CASNREESGSQKQFF.

A few counts support this clonotype. CDR3 in amino acids: CASRMPGLAGGEQFF. CDR3 coding DNA: TGTGCCAGCAGAATGCCGGGACTAGCGGGTGGTGAGCAGTTCTTC. The chain employs TRBV7-2 and TRBJ2-1; 12 bases align to TRBD2. The CDR3 is 15 amino acids. Germline trimming cut 6 bases from V and 9 bases from J; bases unmatched to any gene: 9. Germline loops: CDR1 SGHTA, CDR2 FQGNSA.

The chain has TRBV20-1 and TRBJ1-1, with no clear D. Germline V CDR1 and CDR2: DFQATT, SNEGSKA (reference sequence). The CDR3 covers 14 residues. The V end was cut by 2 bases, the J end by 1 base, with 11 bases between. The CDR3 spells CSARFKGSNTEAFF. As DNA, the CDR3 is TGCAGTGCTAGATTCAAAGGGTCGAACACTGAAGCTTTCTTT.